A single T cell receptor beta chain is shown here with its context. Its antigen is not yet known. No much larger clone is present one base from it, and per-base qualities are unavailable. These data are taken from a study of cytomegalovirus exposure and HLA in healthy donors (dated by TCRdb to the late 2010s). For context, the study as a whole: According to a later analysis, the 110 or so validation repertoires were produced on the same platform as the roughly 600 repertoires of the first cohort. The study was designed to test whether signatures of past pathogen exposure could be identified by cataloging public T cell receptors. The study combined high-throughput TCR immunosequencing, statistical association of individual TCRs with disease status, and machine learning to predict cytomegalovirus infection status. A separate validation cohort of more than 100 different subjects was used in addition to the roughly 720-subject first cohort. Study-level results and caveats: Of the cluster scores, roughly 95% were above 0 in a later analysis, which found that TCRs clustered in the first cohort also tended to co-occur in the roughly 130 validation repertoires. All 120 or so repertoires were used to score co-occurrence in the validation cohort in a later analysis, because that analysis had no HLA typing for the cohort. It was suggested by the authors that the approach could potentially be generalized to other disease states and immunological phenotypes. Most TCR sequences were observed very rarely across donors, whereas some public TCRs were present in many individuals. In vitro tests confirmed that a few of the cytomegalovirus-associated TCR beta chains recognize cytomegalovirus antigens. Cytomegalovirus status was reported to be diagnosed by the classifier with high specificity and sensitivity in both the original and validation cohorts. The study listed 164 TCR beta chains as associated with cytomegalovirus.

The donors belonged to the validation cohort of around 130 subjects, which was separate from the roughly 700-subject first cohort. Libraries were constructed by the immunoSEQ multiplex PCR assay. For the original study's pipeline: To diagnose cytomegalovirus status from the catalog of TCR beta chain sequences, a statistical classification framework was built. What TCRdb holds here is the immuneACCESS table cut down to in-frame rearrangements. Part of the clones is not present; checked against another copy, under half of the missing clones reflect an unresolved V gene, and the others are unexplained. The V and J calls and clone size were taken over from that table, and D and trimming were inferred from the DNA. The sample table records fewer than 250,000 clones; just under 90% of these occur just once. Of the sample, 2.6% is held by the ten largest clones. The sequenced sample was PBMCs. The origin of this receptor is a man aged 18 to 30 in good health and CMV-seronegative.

The nucleotides are TGTGCCAGCAGCTTGTCTTTGGACTCAGAAGAGACCCAGTACTTC. Translated, this is CASSLSLDSEETQYF. This chain joins TRBV5-4 to TRBJ2-5; TRBD2 is possibly the D segment (5 matching bases). V is shortened by 1 base, J by 3 bases, and the region joining them spans 13 bases. The CDR3 runs 15 residues from the cysteine to the phenylalanine. Only CDR3 DNA remains: 45 bases, in frame from the first base. Via the germline V gene (reference sequence), CDR1 is SGHNT and CDR2 YYREEE.